The rows below give T cell receptor beta chains drawn from one sample of a study of response to subunit inactivated influenza vaccine. One entry per CDR3 protein results from TCRdb running MiXCR on the RT-PCR reads. Of 700,000 to 800,000 distinct CDR3 sequences in the sample, about 18% were seen once. Sequenced material: PBMCs from blood, taken more than 4 days after vaccination. The origin of the receptors is a man in his fifties or sixties who received an inactivated influenza vaccine. The CDR3 runs from the conserved cysteine through the conserved F or W. D genes are given only for firm matches. Only part of the rows carry a size: once, few, many, or a class if the clone is expanded.

len	d_gene	abundance	v_gene	j_gene	CDR3aa	CDR3nt
15	NA	NA	TRBV4-1	TRBJ2-7	CASSQDRLTSYEQYF	TGCGCCAGCAGCCAAGATCGGCTGACCTCCTACGAGCAGTACTTC
12	TRBD2	NA	TRBV10-3	TRBJ2-7	CATGTRVHEQYF	TGTGCCACCGGGACTAGGGTTCACGAGCAGTACTTC
16	NA	NA	TRBV6-1	TRBJ2-1	CASSVGPFFDYNEQFF	TGTGCCAGCTCGGTAGGGCCCTTCTTTGACTACAATGAGCAGTTCTTC
16	TRBD2	few	TRBV7-9	TRBJ2-7	CASTLTSGRGYYEQYF	TGTGCCAGCACCCTAACTAGCGGGAGGGGATACTACGAGCAGTACTTC
16	TRBD2	NA	TRBV28	TRBJ2-1	CASATQRLAGAGEQFF	TGTGCCAGCGCCACCCAAAGGTTAGCGGGAGCGGGTGAGCAGTTCTTC
13	TRBD2	NA	TRBV7-8	TRBJ2-5	CASRERGSETQYF	TGTGCCAGCAGAGAGCGGGGCTCCGAGACCCAGTACTTC
14	NA	few	TRBV6-1	TRBJ1-1	CASSDQRQNTEAFF	TGTGCCAGCAGTGACCAACGACAGAACACTGAAGCTTTCTTT
13	NA	many	TRBV7-2	TRBJ2-7	CASSSPGTNEQYF	TGTGCCAGCAGCTCACCCGGGACAAACGAGCAGTACTTC
15	NA	NA	TRBV20-1	TRBJ2-3	CSAATRRKATDTQYF	TGCAGTGCTGCGACTAGAAGGAAGGCCACAGATACGCAGTATTTT
15	NA	NA	TRBV11-2	TRBJ2-1	CASSFTGILYNEQFF	TGTGCCAGCAGCTTCACAGGGATACTCTACAATGAGCAGTTCTTC
15	TRBD2	few	TRBV6-2/TRBV6-3	TRBJ2-7	CASSYSSSGSYEQYF	TGTGCCAGCAGTTACTCGTCTAGCGGGAGTTACGAGCAGTACTTC
16	NA	few	TRBV11-2	TRBJ2-2	CASSTRMQGVTGELFF	TGTGCCAGCAGCACAAGGATGCAGGGCGTCACCGGGGAGCTGTTTTTT
14	NA	NA	TRBV6-2/TRBV6-3	TRBJ2-1	CASRLYNGNNEQFF	TGTGCCAGCAGACTATATAACGGGAACAATGAGCAGTTCTTC
16	NA	few	TRBV5-1	TRBJ2-3	CASSLVGGQTFGTQYF	TGCGCCAGCAGCTTGGTAGGCGGGCAGACTTTCGGTACGCAGTATTTT
15	TRBD2	NA	TRBV12-3/TRBV12-4	TRBJ2-3	CASRLGLAGPDTQYF	TGTGCCAGCAGATTGGGACTAGCGGGTCCAGATACGCAGTATTTT
15	TRBD1	many	TRBV5-5	TRBJ1-2	CASSIGQGMDYGYTF	TGTGCCAGCAGCATCGGACAGGGTATGGACTATGGCTACACCTTC
16	NA	NA	TRBV15	TRBJ2-1	CATSRFLLAEVNEQFF	TGTGCCACCAGCAGATTCTTACTAGCAGAGGTCAATGAGCAGTTCTTC
12	NA	NA	TRBV7-9	TRBJ2-3	CASSLMSGRQYF	TGTGCCAGCAGCTTAATGTCAGGGCGGCAGTATTTT
15	NA	few	TRBV20-1	TRBJ2-7	CSALITGGGPWEQYF	TGCAGTGCCCTGATTACTGGCGGGGGCCCTTGGGAGCAGTACTTC
15	TRBD2	once	TRBV6-5	TRBJ2-7	CASSYSGGLAYEQYF	TGTGCCAGCAGTTACTCGGGGGGACTAGCCTACGAGCAGTACTTC
16	TRBD2	few	TRBV3-1	TRBJ2-3	CASSHLGAGGTDTQYF	TGTGCCAGCAGCCATCTCGGGGCGGGGGGCACAGATACGCAGTATTTT
13	NA	few	TRBV4-3	TRBJ1-1	CASSQVEGSQAFF	TGCGCCAGCAGCCAGGTTGAGGGATCCCAGGCTTTCTTT
14	NA	NA	TRBV4-2	TRBJ2-3	CASTPGLTTDTQYF	TGTGCCAGCACCCCGGGCCTTACCACAGATACGCAGTATTTT
12	NA	NA	TRBV28	TRBJ2-3	CASSHTPLLDFF	TGTGCCAGCAGCCACACTCCCCTCCTGGACTTTTTT
14	NA	NA	TRBV25-1	TRBJ2-7	CASKAGAHSPEQYF	TGTGCCAGTAAAGCAGGGGCCCACTCACCCGAGCAGTACTTC
14	TRBD1	many	TRBV7-2	TRBJ2-5	CASSPDRGRETQYF	TGCGCCAGCAGCCCCGACAGGGGGCGGGAGACCCAGTACTTC
17	TRBD1	few	TRBV5-1	TRBJ1-4	CASSLSRDRSSNEKLFF	TGCGCCAGCAGCTTGTCCCGGGACAGGAGTTCTAATGAAAAACTGTTTTTT
18	TRBD2	once	TRBV6-2/TRBV6-3	TRBJ2-4	CASSRLAGGPVDKNIQYF	TGTGCCAGCAGCCGACTAGCGGGAGGCCCAGTGGATAAAAACATTCAGTACTTC
16	NA	NA	TRBV5-1	TRBJ1-1	CASSLAVGVGDTEAFF	TGCGCCAGCAGCTTGGCCGTAGGGGTAGGAGACACTGAAGCTTTCTTT
15	NA	NA	TRBV6-1	TRBJ2-7	CASSELQGRSYEQYF	TGTGCCAGCAGTGAACTCCAGGGAAGATCCTACGAGCAGTACTTC
13	NA	NA	TRBV29-1	TRBJ1-4	CSVRRGGDEKLFF	TGCAGCGTCCGGAGAGGGGGGGATGAAAAACTGTTTTTT
12	TRBD1	NA	TRBV29-1	TRBJ1-1	CSVKRQGLEAFF	TGCAGCGTGAAAAGACAGGGCCTTGAAGCTTTCTTT
19	TRBD2	NA	TRBV6-2/TRBV6-3	TRBJ2-7	CASSLRPGLAGGSYNEQYF	TGTGCCAGCAGTCTCCGACCGGGACTAGCGGGGGGCTCCTACAATGAGCAGTACTTC
13	TRBD1	NA	TRBV9	TRBJ1-1	CATGRDRDTEAFF	TGTGCCACCGGAAGGGACAGGGACACTGAAGCTTTCTTT
13	NA	NA	TRBV6-1	TRBJ1-1	CASRARQNTEAFF	TGTGCCAGCAGGGCCCGACAGAACACTGAAGCTTTCTTT
15	TRBD1	few	TRBV6-2/TRBV6-3	TRBJ1-2	CASRETGRSPFGYTF	TGTGCCAGCAGAGAGACAGGGAGGTCTCCGTTTGGCTACACCTTC
15	TRBD2	NA	TRBV6-1	TRBJ2-3	CASSGTSGGADTQYF	TGTGCCAGCAGTGGGACTAGCGGGGGGGCAGATACGCAGTATTTT
14	NA	NA	TRBV28	TRBJ2-7	CATSTGTALYEQYF	TGTGCCACCTCAACCGGGACTGCCCTCTACGAGCAGTACTTC
16	TRBD2	NA	TRBV27	TRBJ2-7	CASSPAWGTRGDEQYF	TGTGCCAGCAGCCCCGCTTGGGGGACTAGAGGAGACGAGCAGTACTTC
14	NA	NA	TRBV20-1	TRBJ2-1	CSAREPAMGNEQFF	TGCAGTGCTAGAGAGCCGGCCATGGGGAATGAGCAGTTCTTC
13	NA	few	TRBV3-1	TRBJ1-6	CAASPGEHSPLHF	TGTGCCGCAAGCCCAGGGGAGCATTCACCCCTCCACTTT
13	NA	many	TRBV6-2/TRBV6-3	TRBJ1-2	CASSLKANYGYTF	TGTGCCAGCAGCCTCAAAGCTAACTATGGCTACACCTTC
16	NA	NA	TRBV5-5	TRBJ1-4	CASSLGSYATNEKLFF	TGTGCCAGCAGCTTGGGCAGTTATGCAACTAATGAAAAACTGTTTTTT
16	TRBD1	NA	TRBV10-3	TRBJ2-7	CAISGGQGKRDYEQYF	TGTGCCATCAGTGGGGGACAGGGGAAAAGAGACTACGAGCAGTACTTC
15	NA	NA	TRBV18	TRBJ2-7	CASSPSTGIDYEQYF	TGTGCCAGCTCACCGTCGACGGGAATTGACTACGAGCAGTACTTC
14	NA	few	TRBV12-3/TRBV12-4	TRBJ1-1	CASSLWGHNTEAFF	TGTGCCAGCAGTTTGTGGGGGCACAACACTGAAGCTTTCTTT
14	NA	few	TRBV29-1	TRBJ1-2	CSAEGQGRSGGYTF	TGCAGCGCTGAAGGGCAGGGGAGAAGTGGTGGCTACACCTTC
15	NA	many	TRBV30	TRBJ2-3	CAWSVQAHNTDTQYF	TGTGCCTGGAGTGTACAGGCCCACAACACAGATACGCAGTATTTT
16	TRBD2	NA	TRBV5-1	TRBJ2-3	CASSLVASGGLNTQYF	TGCGCCAGCAGCTTGGTGGCTAGCGGGGGGTTGAATACGCAGTATTTT
14	NA	NA	TRBV7-2	TRBJ1-2	CASSLGTGKPRYTF	TGTGCCAGCAGCTTGGGGACGGGCAAACCCCGCTACACCTTC
14	TRBD1	few	TRBV28	TRBJ2-1	CASTKNRGLNEQFF	TGTGCCAGCACCAAGAACAGGGGGCTTAATGAGCAGTTCTTC
14	NA	few	TRBV20-1	TRBJ2-3	CSALRGMVTDTQYF	TGCAGTGCTCTCCGGGGGATGGTTACAGATACGCAGTATTTT
17	TRBD1	NA	TRBV24-1	TRBJ2-5	CATSDLKGRGSQETQYF	TGTGCCACCAGTGATTTGAAGGGCAGGGGGAGTCAAGAGACCCAGTACTTC
15	NA	NA	TRBV10-3	TRBJ2-2	CAISERGPNTGELFF	TGTGCCATCAGTGAACGGGGGCCCAACACCGGGGAGCTGTTTTTT
14	NA	NA	TRBV5-1	TRBJ2-1	CASSLDQGPLEQFF	TGCGCCAGCAGCTTGGACCAGGGTCCGTTGGAGCAGTTCTTC
15	NA	NA	TRBV11-2	TRBJ2-1	CASSLSDNSYNEQFF	TGTGCCAGCAGCTTATCGGACAACTCCTACAATGAGCAGTTCTTC
15	NA	few	TRBV3-1	TRBJ2-2	CASTLWSHSTGELFF	TGTGCCAGCACCCTTTGGTCACACTCGACCGGGGAGCTGTTTTTT
16	NA	NA	TRBV20-1	TRBJ2-1	CSARHYPGQKVNEQFF	TGCAGTGCTAGGCATTACCCGGGCCAAAAGGTCAATGAGCAGTTCTTC
14	NA	NA	TRBV3-1	TRBJ1-1	CASSQVGWSTEAFF	TGTGCCAGCAGCCAAGTAGGGTGGTCCACTGAAGCTTTCTTT
13	TRBD1	few	TRBV9	TRBJ1-2	CASSEKTGYGYTF	TGTGCCAGCAGCGAGAAGACAGGGTACGGCTACACCTTC